This T cell receptor beta chain was sequenced during a study of cytomegalovirus exposure and HLA in healthy donors. General study results and limits: Most CMV-associated TCR beta chains appeared HLA-restricted in a later analysis. Several of the most significant clusters appeared linked to common viral pathogens, based on a later analysis.

Nominal health characterized the donors when sampled, though unrecorded immune exposures were likely. 60 Vbeta and 13 Jbeta primers were used in PCR. Clones were read by immunoSEQ multiplex PCR, and TCRdb kept only the in-frame ones, dropping some. The table records 100,000 to 150,000 clones, 73% of them present only once. The CDR3 runs to 15 residues. With V trimmed by 5 bases and J by 3 bases, 8 bases remained unmatched. From germline, CDR1 is SGHNT and CDR2 YENEEA. Regarding this clone: Its matching antigen is unknown.

This chain joins TRBV11-3 and TRBJ2-3, with 7 nucleotides matching TRBD1. The clonotype was recovered from a man in his sixties in good health and CMV-seropositive. The source material was PBMCs. CDR3 loop: CASSLRTGLTDTQYF. The DNA for the CDR3 is TGTGCCAGCAGCCTCAGGACAGGTTTGACAGATACGCAGTATTTT.